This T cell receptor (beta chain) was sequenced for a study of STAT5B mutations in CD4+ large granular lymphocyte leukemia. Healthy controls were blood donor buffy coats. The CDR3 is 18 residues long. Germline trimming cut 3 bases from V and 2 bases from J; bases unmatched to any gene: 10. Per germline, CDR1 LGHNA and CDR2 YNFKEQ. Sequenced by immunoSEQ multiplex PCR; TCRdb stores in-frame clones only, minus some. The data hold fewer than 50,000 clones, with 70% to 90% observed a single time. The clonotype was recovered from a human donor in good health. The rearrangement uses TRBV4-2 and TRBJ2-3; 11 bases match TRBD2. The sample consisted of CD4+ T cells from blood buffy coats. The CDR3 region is CASSHGRRLAGPTDTQYF. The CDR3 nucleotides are TGTGCCAGCAGCCACGGCCGCCGACTAGCGGGACCCACAGATACGCAGTATTTT.